These 15 T cell receptor beta chains originate from one sample sequenced in a study of T cell responses to AZD1222 COVID-19 vaccine. Clones were sequenced by immunoSEQ multiplex PCR, and TCRdb holds only the in-frame ones, with some missing. Among about 110,000 clones, 87% were seen once, and the ten largest hold about 1.2%. Sequenced material: peripheral blood, taken on day 0 of AZD1222 vaccination. Receptors were obtained from an adult in good health.

V and J are TRBV11-3 and TRBJ2-2; unclear D gene. Germline V gives CDR1 SGHNT, CDR2 YENEEA. This CDR3 comprises 14 residues. V was shortened by 6 bases and J by 0 bases, with 8 bases between the two germline ends. CDR3 region: CASSNQANTGELFF. CDR3 sequence (DNA): TGTGCCAGCAGTAACCAGGCGAACACCGGGGAGCTGTTTTTT.

This chain uses TRBV4-1 with TRBJ2-5, with a tentative D call TRBD2 (6 bases). CDR1 and CDR2 (germline): MGHRA, YSYEKL. The CDR3 spans 16 residues. V gave up 1 base and J gave up 2 bases, with 14 bases separating them. CDR3: CASSQGVQGGQETQYF. The CDR3 nucleotides read TGCGCCAGCAGCCAAGGTGTTCAGGGAGGACAAGAGACCCAGTACTTC.

The rearrangement joins TRBV29-1 to TRBJ2-7, with unresolved D. V was clipped by 6 bases and J by 4 bases, with 10 bases between them. The germline V gene has CDR1 SQVTM and CDR2 ANQGSEA. The CDR3 consists of 11 residues. CDR3 in DNA: TGCAGCGTCTTACTATCGTACGAGCAGTACTTC. As protein: CSVLLSYEQYF.

The rearrangement links TRBV2 to TRBJ2-1; D is undetermined. The CDR3 sequence is 14 residues long. Germline values: CDR1 SNHLY, CDR2 FYNNEI. V gave up 4 bases and J gave up 0 bases, with 7 bases separating them. The CDR3 reads CASSVSRSYNEQFF. CDR3 DNA sequence: TGTGCCAGCAGTGTCAGTCGCTCCTACAATGAGCAGTTCTTC.

The rearrangement links TRBV12-5 to TRBJ2-7, with TRBD2 matching over 10 bases. There are 17 residues in the CDR3. The germline V gene encodes CDR1 LGHNT and CDR2 FRNRAP. V lost 1 base and J lost 0; bases outside the gene matches: 6. The CDR3 DNA is TGTGCTAGTGGTTTGGCTAGCGGGGGTCCTAGCTCCTACGAGCAGTACTTC. It is translated as CASGLASGGPSSYEQYF. The variable domain in full, completed from reference TRBV12-5 and TRBJ2-7, reads DARVTQTPRHKVTEMGQEVTMRCQPILGHNTVFWYRQTMMQGLELLAYFRNRAPLDDSGMPKDRFSAEMPDATLATLKIQPSEPRDSAVYFCASGLASGGPSSYEQYFGPGTRLTVT.

This chain connects TRBV9 to TRBJ2-3; TRBD1 aligns across 11 bases. V dropped 3 bases and J dropped 2; count of bases not matched to a gene: 5. Germline V CDR1 and CDR2: SGDLS, YYNGEE. The length of the CDR3 is 16 residues. The CDR3 is CASSARDRGFTDTQYF. The CDR3 DNA is TGTGCCAGCAGCGCCCGGGACAGGGGGTTCACAGATACGCAGTATTTT.

The chain uses TRBV5-6 and TRBJ1-1; perhaps TRBD1 as D (6 bases). V was shortened by 1 base and J by 3 bases, with 10 bases between the two germline ends. The germline V gene encodes CDR1 SGHDT and CDR2 YYEEEE. This CDR3 contains 14 residues. For the CDR3, the DNA is TGTGCCAGCAGCTTGAGCGCAGGGGACACTGAAGCTTTCTTT. Its translation: CASSLSAGDTEAFF.

The chain recombines TRBV4-2 with TRBJ2-1, with D perhaps matching TRBD2 (5 bases). The CDR3 totals 19 residues. Germline assignment: CDR1 LGHNA and CDR2 YNFKEQ. The V end lost 0 bases, the J end lost 0 bases, and 18 bases lay between the germline ends. In DNA form, the CDR3 reads TGTGCCAGCAGCCAAGAGCCCTTGGCGGGCGACCTCTCCTACAATGAGCAGTTCTTC. Amino acid sequence: CASSQEPLAGDLSYNEQFF.

The rearrangement joins TRBV19 to TRBJ1-6; weak D call: TRBD1 (5 bases). Trimming shortened V by 8 bases and J by 9 bases, and 17 bases separated the two germline ends. Looked up from germline, CDR1 is LNHDA and CDR2 is SQIVND (reference sequence). The CDR3 runs 14 residues. DNA of the CDR3: TGTGCCAGTTCGCGGGAGGGACCGGGTTCACCCCTCCACTTT. Residues: CASSREGPGSPLHF. Filled out from reference TRBV19 and TRBJ1-6, the complete variable domain reads DGGITQSPKYLFRKEGQNVTLSCEQNLNHDAMYWYRQDPGQGLRLIYYSQIVNDFQKGDIAEGYSVSREKKESFPLTVTSAQKNPTAFYLCASSREGPGSPLHFGNGTRLTVT.

J is TRBJ1-4 and V is TRBV4-2; D ambiguous. The CDR3 spans 16 residues. Germline CDR1 and CDR2: LGHNA and YNFKEQ. The germline V and J ends were trimmed by 1 base and 5 bases, with 14 bases remaining between them. The CDR3 bases are TGTGCCAGCAGCCAAGTAGAGTTCGTTCCGAATGAAAAACTGTTTTTT. It codes for CASSQVEFVPNEKLFF.

This chain joins TRBV7-2 and TRBJ2-7, with TRBD1 as a possible D gene (6 bases). Germline V CDR1 and CDR2: SGHTA, FQGNSA. This CDR3 region has 15 residues. V was shortened by 5 bases and J by 3 bases, with 17 bases between the two germline ends. The CDR3 region is CASSHFGQSNYEQYF. The CDR3 DNA is TGTGCCAGCAGCCATTTTGGACAGTCAAACTACGAGCAGTACTTC. The full variable domain, completed using reference TRBV7-2 and TRBJ2-7, is GAGVSQSPSNKVTEKGKDVELRCDPISGHTALYWYRQSLGQGLEFLIYFQGNSAPDKSGLPSDRFSAERTGGSVSTLTIQRTQQEDSAVYLCASSHFGQSNYEQYFGPGTRLTVT.

The V gene is TRBV5-1, the J gene TRBJ1-2; TRBD1 aligns across 10 bases. With 6 bases clipped from V and 1 base from J, the junction kept 12 bases outside the gene matches. The germline CDR1 and CDR2 sequences are SGHRS and YFSETQ. The CDR3 loop spans 17 amino acids. The CDR3 loop reads CASTRGDRGRRNYGYTF. The CDR3 nucleotides read TGCGCCAGCACCCGTGGGGACAGGGGTAGACGTAACTATGGCTACACCTTC.

V usage is TRBV2 and J usage is TRBJ1-5; no definite D call. The length of the CDR3 is 15 residues. V dropped 3 bases and J dropped 7 bases, with 16 bases sitting between them. The germline CDR1 and CDR2 sequences are SNHLY and FYNNEI. CDR3 in amino acids: CASSDWGGPGQPQHF. Written as DNA, the CDR3 is TGTGCCAGCAGTGATTGGGGTGGGCCTGGGCAGCCCCAGCATTTT. The entire variable domain, with the rest obtained from reference TRBV2 and TRBJ1-5, is as follows: EPEVTQTPSHQVTQMGQEVILRCVPISNHLYFYWYRQILGQKVEFLVSFYNNEISEKSEIFDDQFSVERPDGSNFTLKIRSTKLEDSAMYFCASSDWGGPGQPQHFGDGTRLSIL.

The CDR3 DNA reads as TGTGCCAGCAGCGACCGGTCCGGGACTAGCAACAATGAGCAGTTCTTC. Its protein is CASSDRSGTSNNEQFF. V and J are TRBV12-1 and TRBJ2-1; the table names TRBD2, a call not compared with the DNA. TRBV12-1 is listed as a pseudogene. CDR3 length: 16 amino acids.

The genes are TRBV27 and TRBJ2-7, with 10 bases that match TRBD2. The J segment lost 3 bases and the V segment lost 8 bases, leaving 13 bases of the junction unmatched. The CDR3 length is 16 residues. Germline V gives CDR1 MNHEY, CDR2 SMNVEV (reference sequence). Here the CDR3 reads CASGPLSGGVFYEQYF. The CDR3 nucleotides are TGTGCCAGCGGGCCGCTGAGCGGGGGGGTCTTCTACGAGCAGTACTTC.